This entry describes one TCR beta chain. The antigen is undetermined. The CDR3 is 14 residues long. In germline, CDR1 is MGHRA, CDR2 YSYEKL. Trimming shortened V by 3 bases and J by 0 bases, and 6 bases separated the two germline ends. The sorting of PBMCs gave CD4+ and CD8+ T cells. The sample comes from a study of CD8+ T cells in alopecia areata. Notes on the study in general: An increase in clonality over normal scalp was evident in lesional scalp, especially alopecia totalis/universalis. Sharing of TCRs across patients appeared less clear than in mice, possibly for HLA-related reasons. Besides other cells, scalp samples also yield sequences of resident alphabeta T cells from normal skin.

Reverse transcription of extracted RNA yielded cDNA, which provided the sequencing template. Clones were sequenced by immunoSEQ multiplex PCR, and TCRdb holds only the in-frame ones, with some missing. The sample lists fewer than 150,000 clones; about 61% were seen once. The sequenced sample was CD4+ T cells sorted from blood. The chain uses TRBV4-1 and TRBJ2-1; D is ambiguous. The receptor's source is a human donor in good health. The chain's CDR3 is CASSHGVSYNEQFF. The CDR3 region has the DNA TGCGCCAGCAGCCATGGAGTCTCCTACAATGAGCAGTTCTTC.